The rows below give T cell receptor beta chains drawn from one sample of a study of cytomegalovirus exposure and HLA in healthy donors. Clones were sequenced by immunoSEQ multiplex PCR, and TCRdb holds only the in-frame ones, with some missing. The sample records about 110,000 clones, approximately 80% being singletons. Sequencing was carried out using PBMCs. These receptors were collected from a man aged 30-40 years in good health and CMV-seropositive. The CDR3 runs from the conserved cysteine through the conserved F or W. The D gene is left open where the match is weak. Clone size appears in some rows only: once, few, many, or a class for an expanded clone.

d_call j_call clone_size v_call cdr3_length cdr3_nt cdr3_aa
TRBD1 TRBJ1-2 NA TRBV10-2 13 TGCGCCAGCAGTGACTCCGACAGGGAGGGCTACACCTTC CASSDSDREGYTF
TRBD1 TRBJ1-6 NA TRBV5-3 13 TGTGCCAGAGGAGACAGGGGGCCTTCACCCCTCCACTTT CARGDRGPSPLHF
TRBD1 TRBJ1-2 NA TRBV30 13 TGTGCCTGGGGTAAGGGGGCGCATGATGGCTACACCTTC CAWGKGAHDGYTF
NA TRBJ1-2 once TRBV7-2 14 TGTGCCAGCAGCTTAACAGGGCCTCTGGGAGGCTACACCTTC CASSLTGPLGGYTF
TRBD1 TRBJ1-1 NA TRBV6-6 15 TGTGCCAGCAGGTACTCGACAGGGCTGAACACTGAAGCTTTCTTT CASRYSTGLNTEAFF
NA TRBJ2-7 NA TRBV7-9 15 TGTGCCAGCAGCTTAGTCCCTACAGGCTCCTACGAGCAGTACTTC CASSLVPTGSYEQYF
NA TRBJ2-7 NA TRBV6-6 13 TGTGCCAGCAGTTACGGCGGATACTACGAGCAGTACTTC CASSYGGYYEQYF
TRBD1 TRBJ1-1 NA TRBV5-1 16 TGCGCCAGCAGCTTTGACAGGGGGGAAGGGTATACTGAAGCTTTCTTT CASSFDRGEGYTEAFF
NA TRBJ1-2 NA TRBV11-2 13 TGTGCCACCTCGAGGGATGCGTACTATGGCTACACCTTC CATSRDAYYGYTF
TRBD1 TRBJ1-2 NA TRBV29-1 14 TGCAGCGTCGACGGGCAGGGGGTTAACTATGGCTACACCTTC CSVDGQGVNYGYTF
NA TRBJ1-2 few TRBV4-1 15 TGCGCCAGCAGCCAAGAGACAACCTACAACTATGGCTACACCTTC CASSQETTYNYGYTF
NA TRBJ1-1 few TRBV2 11 TGTGCCAGCAACAGACCCACTGAAGCTTTCTTT CASNRPTEAFF
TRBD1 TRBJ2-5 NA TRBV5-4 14 TGTGCCAGCAGCTCCCGACAGGGTGAAGAGACCCAGTACTTC CASSSRQGEETQYF
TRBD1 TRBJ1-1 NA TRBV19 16 TGTGCCAGTAGTATTGCCGGGACAGCGATGAACACTGAAGCTTTCTTT CASSIAGTAMNTEAFF
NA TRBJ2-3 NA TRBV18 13 TGTGCCAGCTCACCTCCAAGCACAGATACGCAGTATTTT CASSPPSTDTQYF
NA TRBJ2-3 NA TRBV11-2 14 TGTGCCAGCAGCCCCGAGGCAACCACAGATACGCAGTATTTT CASSPEATTDTQYF
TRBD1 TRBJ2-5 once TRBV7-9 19 TGTGCCAGCAACACTATCCTTAGACCGGGACAGCGAGGTAGAGAGACCCAGTACTTC CASNTILRPGQRGRETQYF
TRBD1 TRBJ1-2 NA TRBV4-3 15 TGCGCCAGCAGCCAAGATAGGACAGGGAGATATGGCTACACCTTC CASSQDRTGRYGYTF
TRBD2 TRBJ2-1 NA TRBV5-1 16 TGCGCCAGCTTCTCCCTCAGCGGGGGGACCCACAATGAGCAGTTCTTC CASFSLSGGTHNEQFF
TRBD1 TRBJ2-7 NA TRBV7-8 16 TGTGCCAGCAGCTCCGGAGACGACAGGGGTTCCTACGAGCAGTACTTC CASSSGDDRGSYEQYF
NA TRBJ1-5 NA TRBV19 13 TGTGCCAGTAGTCTTCAGGGTAACCAGCCCCAGCATTTT CASSLQGNQPQHF
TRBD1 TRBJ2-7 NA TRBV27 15 TGTGCCAGCAGTTTAACGAGGGACAGCGCATCCGAGCAGTACTTC CASSLTRDSASEQYF
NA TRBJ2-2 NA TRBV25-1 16 TGTGCCAGCAGTGAATCTTTGCGGGGGCGCGGCGGGGAGCTGTTTTTT CASSESLRGRGGELFF
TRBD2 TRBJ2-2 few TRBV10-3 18 TGTGCCATCAGTGCCACTAGCGGGGGGGCTGGGAGCACCGGGGAGCTGTTTTTT CAISATSGGAGSTGELFF
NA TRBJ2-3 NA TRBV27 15 TGTGCCAGCAGTTTAGGGCGGGACAGCACAGATACGCAGTATTTT CASSLGRDSTDTQYF
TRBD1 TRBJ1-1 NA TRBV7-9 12 TGTGCCAGCACCTGGGACAGCTTTGAAGCTTTCTTT CASTWDSFEAFF
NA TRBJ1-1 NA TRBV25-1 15 TGTGCCAGCAGTGACCCGGGGAGGGGGGCCACTGAAGCTTTCTTT CASSDPGRGATEAFF
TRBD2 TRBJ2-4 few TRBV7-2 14 TGTGCCAGCAGCTTTTACGGGGGGGAAAACATTCAGTACTTC CASSFYGGENIQYF
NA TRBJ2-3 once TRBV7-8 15 TGTGCCAGCAGCTTAGTCGGTGGGGCCCGGGATACGCAGTATTTT CASSLVGGARDTQYF
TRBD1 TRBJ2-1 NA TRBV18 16 TGTGCCAGCTCACCACCGCCACAGGGGGTAGGCAATGAGCAGTTCTTC CASSPPPQGVGNEQFF
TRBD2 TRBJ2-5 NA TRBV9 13 TGTGCCAGCAGCGGCGGGGGCCAAGAGACCCAGTACTTC CASSGGGQETQYF
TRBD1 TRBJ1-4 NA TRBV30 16 TGTGCCTGGAGTGCCCCTCCGGGACAGGTTAATGAAAAACTGTTTTTT CAWSAPPGQVNEKLFF
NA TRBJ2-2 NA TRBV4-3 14 TGCGCCAGCAGCCAAGATCTGAACACCGGGGAGCTGTTTTTT CASSQDLNTGELFF
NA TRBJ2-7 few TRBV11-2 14 TGTGCCAGCAGCGAAGCGACCCGTTCCTCCGAGCAGTACTTC CASSEATRSSEQYF
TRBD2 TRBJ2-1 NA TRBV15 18 TGTGCCACCAGCAGAGTTCCCCCACTAGCGGGACTCTACAATGAGCAGTTCTTC CATSRVPPLAGLYNEQFF
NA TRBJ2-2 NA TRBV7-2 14 TGTGCCAGCAGCGCCACAGTTAACACCGGGGAGCTGTTTTTT CASSATVNTGELFF
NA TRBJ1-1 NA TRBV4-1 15 TGCGCCAGCAGCCAGGCGACAGTAATGAACACTGAAGCTTTCTTT CASSQATVMNTEAFF
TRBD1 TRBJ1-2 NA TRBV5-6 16 TGTGCCAGCAGCTATTACAGTGACAGGGAAGCCTATGGCTACACCTTC CASSYYSDREAYGYTF
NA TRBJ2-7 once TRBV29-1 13 TGCAGCGTTGCAAGGGGCACACTTTACGAGCAGTACTTC CSVARGTLYEQYF
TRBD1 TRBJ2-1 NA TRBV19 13 TGTGCCAGTGGACAGGCAACCTACAATGAGCAGTTCTTC CASGQATYNEQFF
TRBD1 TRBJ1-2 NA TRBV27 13 TGTGCCAGCAGCTGGGGACAGGGGAATGGCTACACCTTC CASSWGQGNGYTF
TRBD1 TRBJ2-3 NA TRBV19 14 TGTGCCAGTAGTCTGGGACAGGTGGGAGATACGCAGTATTTT CASSLGQVGDTQYF
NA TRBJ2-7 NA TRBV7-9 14 TGTGCCAGCAGCCATGACTTGGCCGTTTACGAGCAGTACTTC CASSHDLAVYEQYF